Presented here are 5 T cell receptor beta chains from one specimen sequenced in a study of cytomegalovirus exposure and HLA in healthy donors. Primers for the PCR totalled 60 Vbeta and 13 Jbeta. The assay was immunoSEQ multiplex PCR, and TCRdb's table has in-frame clones only and misses some. This sample yields 200,000 to 300,000 clones, of which around 84% are seen a single time; 0.2% to 0.25% belongs to the top ten. The sequenced sample was PBMCs. The source is a girl aged 2 to 9 in good health and CMV-seronegative.

The J gene is TRBJ1-3, the V gene TRBV9; a possible D gene is TRBD1 (5 bases). The V end was cut by 4 bases, the J end by 0 bases, with 20 bases between. Germline CDR1 and CDR2: SGDLS and YYNGEE. This CDR3 has 18 residues. CDR3 sequence reads: CASSSTSGGDSSGNTIYF. The CDR3 DNA reads TGTGCCAGCAGCTCAACTTCGGGAGGGGATAGCTCTGGAAACACCATATATTTT.

The chain carries TRBV5-1 and TRBJ1-2; 8 nucleotides line up with TRBD1. Germline V CDR1 and CDR2: SGHRS, YFSETQ. V shed 4 bases, J shed 5 bases, and the junction held 7 bases outside the gene matches. The CDR3 has 14 amino acids. The CDR3 protein is CASSPDRVMYGYTF. The CDR3 coding sequence is TGCGCCAGCAGCCCGGACAGGGTCATGTATGGCTACACCTTC.

This chain uses TRBV7-9 with TRBJ2-5; D gene unclear. The CDR3 has 13 residues. V dropped 3 bases and J dropped 5 bases, with 10 bases sitting between them. The germline gives CDR1 SEHNR, CDR2 FQNEAQ (reference sequence). The CDR3 nucleotides read TGTGCCAGCAGCTTGGCAGTGAAGGAGACCCAGTACTTC. As protein: CASSLAVKETQYF. Full variable domain (rest looked up from reference TRBV7-9 and TRBJ2-5): DTGVSQNPRHKITKRGQNVTFRCDPISEHNRLYWYRQTLGQGPEFLTYFQNEAQLEKSRLLSDRFSAERPKGSFSTLEIQRTEQGDSAMYLCASSLAVKETQYFGPGTRLLVL.

The chain uses TRBV30 and TRBJ2-7, with 10 bases fitting TRBD1. V gave up 3 bases and J gave up 3 bases; unmatched junction bases: 5. This CDR3 region has 14 residues. The germline V gene encodes CDR1 GTSNPN and CDR2 SVGIG (reference sequence). The CDR3 loop reads CAWSADRGVYEQYF. CDR3 DNA: TGTGCCTGGAGCGCGGACAGGGGGGTCTACGAGCAGTACTTC.

This clone was detected only a few times. The chain combines TRBV20-1 with TRBJ1-1, with a possible D match to TRBD1 (5 bases). The germline CDR1 and CDR2 sequences are DFQATT and SNEGSKA (reference sequence). The V end lost 4 bases, the J end lost 7 bases, and 10 bases lay between the germline ends. The CDR3 is made up of 11 amino acids. This CDR3 is CSAIDRLEAFF. CDR3 DNA: TGCAGTGCTATCGACAGACTTGAAGCTTTCTTT.